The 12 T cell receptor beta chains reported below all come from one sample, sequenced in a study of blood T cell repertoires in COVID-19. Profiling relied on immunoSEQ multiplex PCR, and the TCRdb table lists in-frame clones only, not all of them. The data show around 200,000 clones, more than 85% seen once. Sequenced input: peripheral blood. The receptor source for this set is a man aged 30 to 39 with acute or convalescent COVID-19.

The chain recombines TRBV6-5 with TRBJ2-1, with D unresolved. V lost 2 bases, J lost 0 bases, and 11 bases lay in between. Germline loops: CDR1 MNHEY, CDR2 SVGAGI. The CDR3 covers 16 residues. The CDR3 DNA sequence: TGTGCCAGCAGTTACCTACGCACGTACTCCTACAATGAGCAGTTCTTC. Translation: CASSYLRTYSYNEQFF.

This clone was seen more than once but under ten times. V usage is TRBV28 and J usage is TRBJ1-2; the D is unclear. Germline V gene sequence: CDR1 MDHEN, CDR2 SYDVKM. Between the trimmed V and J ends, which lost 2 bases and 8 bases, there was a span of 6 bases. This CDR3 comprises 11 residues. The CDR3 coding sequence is TGTGCCAGCAGTTTAGGAGAGGGCTACACCTTC. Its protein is CASSLGEGYTF.

The CDR3: CASSSSGQLATNEKLFF. DNA of the CDR3: TGTGCCAGCAGCTCATCAGGACAGTTAGCAACTAATGAAAAACTGTTTTTT. This chain connects TRBV9 to TRBJ1-4; D may be TRBD1 (6 bases). Trimming pared 4 bases from V and 0 bases from J, leaving 16 bases between. This CDR3 spans 17 amino acids. CDR1 and CDR2 from the germline V gene are SGDLS and YYNGEE.

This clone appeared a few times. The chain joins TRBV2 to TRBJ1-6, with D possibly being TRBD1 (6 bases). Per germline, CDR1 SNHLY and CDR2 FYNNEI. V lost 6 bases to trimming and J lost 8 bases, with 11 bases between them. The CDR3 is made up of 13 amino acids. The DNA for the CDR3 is TGTGCCAGCAGGGACAGCGGGGATTCACCCCTCCACTTT. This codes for CASRDSGDSPLHF.

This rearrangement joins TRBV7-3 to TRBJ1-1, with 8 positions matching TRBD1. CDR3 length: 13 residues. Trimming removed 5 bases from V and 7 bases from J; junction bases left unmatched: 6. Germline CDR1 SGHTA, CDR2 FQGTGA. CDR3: CASSPDRAFEAFF. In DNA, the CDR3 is TGTGCCAGCAGCCCGGACAGGGCCTTTGAAGCTTTCTTT.

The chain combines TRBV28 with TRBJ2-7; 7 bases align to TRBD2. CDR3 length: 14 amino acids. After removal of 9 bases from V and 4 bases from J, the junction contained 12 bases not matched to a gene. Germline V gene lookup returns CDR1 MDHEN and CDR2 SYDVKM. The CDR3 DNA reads TGTGCCAGTAAGGGCTACCCGGGGGGTTACGAGCAGTACTTC. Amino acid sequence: CASKGYPGGYEQYF.

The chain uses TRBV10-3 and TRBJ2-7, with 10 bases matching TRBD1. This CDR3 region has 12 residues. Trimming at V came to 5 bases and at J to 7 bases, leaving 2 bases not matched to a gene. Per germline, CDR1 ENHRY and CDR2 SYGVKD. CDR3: CAISQDRGEQYF. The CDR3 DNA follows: TGTGCCATCAGTCAGGACAGGGGGGAGCAGTACTTC.

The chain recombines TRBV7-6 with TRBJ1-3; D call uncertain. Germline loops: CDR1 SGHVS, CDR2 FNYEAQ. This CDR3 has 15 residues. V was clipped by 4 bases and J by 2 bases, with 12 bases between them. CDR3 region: CASSSTMGAGNTIYF. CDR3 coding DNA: TGTGCCAGCAGCTCAACCATGGGAGCTGGAAACACCATATATTTT. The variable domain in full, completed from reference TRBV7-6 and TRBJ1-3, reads GAGVSQSPRYKVTKRGQDVALRCDPISGHVSLYWYRQALGQGPEFLTYFNYEAQQDKSGLPNDRFSAERPEGSISTLTIQRTEQRDSAMYRCASSSTMGAGNTIYFGEGSWLTVV.

The CDR3 region has the DNA TGTGCCAGCAGTTTAGCGGGGGCCAACTATGGCTACACCTTC. It translates to CASSLAGANYGYTF. This rearrangement joins TRBV28 to TRBJ1-2; possibly TRBD1 for D (6 bases). Trimming shortened V by 2 bases and J by 2 bases, and 9 bases separated the two germline ends. Per the germline V gene, CDR1 is MDHEN and CDR2 is SYDVKM. The CDR3 contains 14 residues.

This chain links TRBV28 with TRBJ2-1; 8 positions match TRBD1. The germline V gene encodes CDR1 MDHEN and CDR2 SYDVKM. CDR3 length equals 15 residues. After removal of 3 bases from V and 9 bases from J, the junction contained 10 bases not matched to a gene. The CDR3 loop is CASSFYQGAPPEQFF. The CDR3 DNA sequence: TGTGCCAGCAGTTTCTACCAGGGGGCGCCTCCTGAGCAGTTCTTC.

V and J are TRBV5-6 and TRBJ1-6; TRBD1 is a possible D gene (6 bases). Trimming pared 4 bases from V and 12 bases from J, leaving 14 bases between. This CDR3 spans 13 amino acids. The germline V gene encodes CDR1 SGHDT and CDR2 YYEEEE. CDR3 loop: CASSDYRERPLHF. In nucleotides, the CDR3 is TGTGCCAGCAGCGACTACAGGGAGCGACCCCTCCACTTT.

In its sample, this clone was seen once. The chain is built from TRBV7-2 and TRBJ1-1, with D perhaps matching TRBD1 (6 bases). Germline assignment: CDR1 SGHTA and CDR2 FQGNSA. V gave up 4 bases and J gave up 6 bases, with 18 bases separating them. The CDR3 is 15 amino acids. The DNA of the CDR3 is TGTGCCAGCAGCTCACAGGGTTACCTTGGCGCTGAAGCTTTCTTT. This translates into CASSSQGYLGAEAFF.